Listed below are T cell receptor beta chains from one sample, sequenced in a study of graft-versus-host responses after intestinal transplantation. For these TCRs, the target antigens are not known. Clones were sequenced by immunoSEQ multiplex PCR, and TCRdb holds only the in-frame ones, with some missing. The sample consists of about 130,000 clones, approximately 91% of them appearing once. The starting material was unstimulated CD4+ T cells sorted from spleen or lymph node cells, obtained before intestinal transplant. The receptor set was obtained from a human donor who received an intestinal transplant. Both conserved end residues are part of each CDR3. Fields, in order: CDR3 DNA, CDR3 protein, J gene, D gene, clone size, V gene. The D gene is left open where the match is weak. A row's size may be missing; if present it is once, few, many or a size class.

cdr3_nt: TGTGCCAGCAGCGTAGATTCAAATGAGCAGTTCTTC
cdr3_aa: CASSVDSNEQFF
j_call: TRBJ2-1
d_call: NA
clone_size: NA
v_call: TRBV9

cdr3_nt: TGTGCCAGCAGCTTAGAGGGCGGAGACACCATATATTTT
cdr3_aa: CASSLEGGDTIYF
j_call: TRBJ1-3
d_call: NA
clone_size: NA
v_call: TRBV7-7

cdr3_nt: TGTGCCAGCAGCCCACAGACAGGGGTTTTAGTTCGGTATGGCTACACCTTC
cdr3_aa: CASSPQTGVLVRYGYTF
j_call: TRBJ1-2
d_call: TRBD1
clone_size: NA
v_call: TRBV7-3

cdr3_nt: TGTGCCAGCAGCTTGGGACAGGGGAGAGGCTACACCTTC
cdr3_aa: CASSLGQGRGYTF
j_call: TRBJ1-2
d_call: TRBD1
clone_size: NA
v_call: TRBV5-8

cdr3_nt: TGTGCCAGCAGCCCCATCTTGATCGGTGGCTACACCTTC
cdr3_aa: CASSPILIGGYTF
j_call: TRBJ1-2
d_call: NA
clone_size: once
v_call: TRBV28

cdr3_nt: TGTGCCAGCAGCTTACGAACTAACTATGGCTACACCTTC
cdr3_aa: CASSLRTNYGYTF
j_call: TRBJ1-2
d_call: NA
clone_size: NA
v_call: TRBV7-8

cdr3_nt: TGCGCCAGCAGCTTGGGTGGGACCAATCAGCCCCAGCATTTT
cdr3_aa: CASSLGGTNQPQHF
j_call: TRBJ1-5
d_call: NA
clone_size: once
v_call: TRBV5-1

cdr3_nt: TGTGCCAGCAGACCATTGTGGGGATTTAATCAGCCCCAGCATTTT
cdr3_aa: CASRPLWGFNQPQHF
j_call: TRBJ1-5
d_call: NA
clone_size: NA
v_call: TRBV27

cdr3_nt: TGTGCCAGCAGTTATTCGAGCATGGGAACCCTCTCCCCGAGGGGCACAGATACGCAGTATTTT
cdr3_aa: CASSYSSMGTLSPRGTDTQYF
j_call: TRBJ2-3
d_call: NA
clone_size: NA
v_call: TRBV6-9

cdr3_nt: TGTGCCAGCAGCCCCCCGGGTAGGGCGGGAGGGCCAGATACGCAGTATTTT
cdr3_aa: CASSPPGRAGGPDTQYF
j_call: TRBJ2-3
d_call: TRBD2
clone_size: NA
v_call: TRBV9

cdr3_nt: TGTGCCAGCAGCTCAATAGCGGGACGAAGTTCCTACAATGAGCAGTTCTTC
cdr3_aa: CASSSIAGRSSYNEQFF
j_call: TRBJ2-1
d_call: TRBD2
clone_size: few
v_call: TRBV7-2

cdr3_nt: TGTGCCTGGAGCGGCGTGGGGCCCTCCTACGAGCAGTACTTC
cdr3_aa: CAWSGVGPSYEQYF
j_call: TRBJ2-7
d_call: NA
clone_size: NA
v_call: TRBV30

cdr3_nt: TGTGCCAGCAGAGTTTTGTCGAACACCGGGGAGCTGTTTTTT
cdr3_aa: CASRVLSNTGELFF
j_call: TRBJ2-2
d_call: NA
clone_size: NA
v_call: TRBV27

cdr3_nt: TGTGCCAGCAGCCGGGACAGGGCTAATGAAAAACTGTTTTTT
cdr3_aa: CASSRDRANEKLFF
j_call: TRBJ1-4
d_call: TRBD1
clone_size: NA
v_call: TRBV7-9

cdr3_nt: TGTGCCAGTAAATTGACAGGGACAGATACGCAGTATTTT
cdr3_aa: CASKLTGTDTQYF
j_call: TRBJ2-3
d_call: TRBD1
clone_size: NA
v_call: TRBV19

cdr3_nt: TGTGCCAGCAGCGGATATACAGGTTTCTATGGCTACACCTTC
cdr3_aa: CASSGYTGFYGYTF
j_call: TRBJ1-2
d_call: NA
clone_size: NA
v_call: TRBV9

cdr3_nt: TGTGCCAGCAGCCGGTCGGGAGGCCTCGACGGCACCGGGCAGCTGTTTTTT
cdr3_aa: CASSRSGGLDGTGQLFF
j_call: TRBJ2-2
d_call: TRBD2
clone_size: NA
v_call: TRBV14

cdr3_nt: TGTGCCAGCAGGTCCGGTGGTAGCGGGATCTACGAGCAGTACTTC
cdr3_aa: CASRSGGSGIYEQYF
j_call: TRBJ2-7
d_call: TRBD2
clone_size: NA
v_call: TRBV28

cdr3_nt: TGCGCCAGCAGCTTGGGCACGGGGAGGTCCTACGAGCAGTACTTC
cdr3_aa: CASSLGTGRSYEQYF
j_call: TRBJ2-7
d_call: NA
clone_size: NA
v_call: TRBV5-1

cdr3_nt: TGTGCCAGCACTCACATAGCCCCCTCACATCAGCCCCAGCATTTT
cdr3_aa: CASTHIAPSHQPQHF
j_call: TRBJ1-5
d_call: NA
clone_size: NA
v_call: TRBV21-1

cdr3_nt: TGTGCTACCACGGGACTAGCGGGGCGGGGGACCCAGTACTTC
cdr3_aa: CATTGLAGRGTQYF
j_call: TRBJ2-5
d_call: TRBD2
clone_size: NA
v_call: TRBV27

cdr3_nt: TGTGCCAGCAGGGACAGGCCTGAGAACACCGGGGAGCTGTTTTTT
cdr3_aa: CASRDRPENTGELFF
j_call: TRBJ2-2
d_call: TRBD1
clone_size: NA
v_call: TRBV9

cdr3_nt: TGTGCCTGGAGTGTAGGTAGCAATCAGCCCCAGCATTTT
cdr3_aa: CAWSVGSNQPQHF
j_call: TRBJ1-5
d_call: NA
clone_size: NA
v_call: TRBV30

cdr3_nt: TGTGCCAGCAGTTTAGGGGCTTCAAACTATGGCTACACCTTC
cdr3_aa: CASSLGASNYGYTF
j_call: TRBJ1-2
d_call: NA
clone_size: NA
v_call: TRBV28

cdr3_nt: TGCGCCAGCAGCGGGACCTACGAGCAGTACTTC
cdr3_aa: CASSGTYEQYF
j_call: TRBJ2-7
d_call: NA
clone_size: NA
v_call: TRBV5-1

cdr3_nt: TGTGCCAGCTCTCCGGCAGGAGGGAACACTGAAGCTTTCTTT
cdr3_aa: CASSPAGGNTEAFF
j_call: TRBJ1-1
d_call: NA
clone_size: NA
v_call: TRBV28

cdr3_nt: TGTGCCAGCAGCCCGATGGACAGGTACAATGAGCAGTTCTTC
cdr3_aa: CASSPMDRYNEQFF
j_call: TRBJ2-1
d_call: TRBD1
clone_size: NA
v_call: TRBV7-2

cdr3_nt: TGCAGTGCTGGGGGCAATGAGCAGTTCTTC
cdr3_aa: CSAGGNEQFF
j_call: TRBJ2-1
d_call: NA
clone_size: NA
v_call: TRBV20-1